The 29 T cell receptor beta chains in this list originate from one sample, sequenced in a study of OX40 agonist ivuxolimab in advanced cancers. Some clones are missing from TCRdb's copy, which holds only in-frame ones; the method was immunoSEQ multiplex PCR. The table includes approximately 79,000 clones, 70% to 90% detected once. The sequences come from CD4+ or CD8+ T cells sorted from blood, collected in a trial of the OX40 agonist ivuxolimab. Source of these receptors: an adult with an advanced solid tumor such as melanoma, head and neck, liver or kidney cancer.

This chain connects TRBV18 to TRBJ1-1; 11 nucleotides line up with TRBD1. The CDR3 length is 15 residues. Trimming removed 2 bases from V and 3 bases from J; junction bases left unmatched: 2. Germline V gives CDR1 KGHSH, CDR2 LQKENI. CDR3 residues: CASSPGGQGDTEAFF. In nucleotides, the CDR3 is TGTGCCAGCTCACCAGGGGGACAGGGGGACACTGAAGCTTTCTTT.

This clone occurred once. This sequence joins TRBV14 and TRBJ2-4, with 7 bases aligning to TRBD1. V lost 6 bases and J lost 10; bases outside the gene matches: 9. CDR1 is SGHDN, CDR2 FVKESK, per germline. The CDR3 runs 13 residues. CDR3 protein: CASRQSGQPIQYF. The CDR3 DNA reads as TGTGCCAGCAGGCAGTCGGGACAGCCGATTCAGTACTTC.

The CDR3 region has the DNA TGTGCCAGCAGCTTGGCCGGGGCATGGGGCTACACCTTC. The encoded protein is CASSLAGAWGYTF. The J gene is TRBJ1-2, the V gene TRBV5-4; D is perhaps TRBD1 (5 bases). The V end was cut by 0 bases, the J end by 8 bases, with 11 bases between. Germline CDR1 is SGHNT and CDR2 is YYREEE (reference sequence). CDR3 length: 13 amino acids.

V is TRBV5-1 and J is TRBJ1-1, with no clear D. Germline CDR1 is SGHRS and CDR2 is YFSETQ. There are 14 residues in the CDR3. The V gene lost 5 bases and the J gene lost 2 bases, with 13 bases spanning the gap. For the CDR3, the DNA is TGCGCCAGCAGACTAACTGGGTATAACACTGAAGCTTTCTTT. Its protein product is CASRLTGYNTEAFF.

The rearrangement links TRBV10-1 to TRBJ1-1; 9 bases are shared with TRBD1. After removal of 3 bases from V and 14 bases from J, the junction contained 7 bases not matched to a gene. Germline assignment: CDR1 WNHNN and CDR2 SYGVQD (reference sequence). The CDR3 extends over 12 amino acids. In DNA form, the CDR3 reads TGCGCCAGCAGTGACGCGGGACAGGGAACCTTCTTT. It is translated as CASSDAGQGTFF.

This chain uses TRBV19 with TRBJ2-2; 8 positions agree with TRBD1. Trimming took 1 base from V and 6 from J; bases not matched to a gene: 7. CDR1 and CDR2 from the germline V gene are LNHDA and SQIVND (reference sequence). This CDR3 has 16 amino acids. The CDR3 nucleotides read TGTGCCAGTAGTATAGGCGGGACAGGCTTTGCCGGGGAGCTGTTTTTT. Amino acids: CASSIGGTGFAGELFF.

In its sample, this clone was seen a few times. The chain is built from TRBV2 and TRBJ1-5; no reliable D call. The germline V and J ends were trimmed by 3 bases and 3 bases, with 6 bases remaining between them. The CDR3 spans 13 residues. The germline V gene encodes CDR1 SNHLY and CDR2 FYNNEI. Here the CDR3 reads CASSDYLNQPQHF. The CDR3 bases are TGTGCCAGCAGTGACTACCTCAATCAGCCCCAGCATTTT.

The chain joins TRBV7-9 to TRBJ2-7, with 7 bases aligning to TRBD1. V lost 4 bases and J lost 4; bases outside the gene matches: 4. Germline values: CDR1 SEHNR, CDR2 FQNEAQ (reference sequence). The CDR3 has 13 amino acids. The chain's CDR3 is CASSSTGKYEQYF. The CDR3 DNA follows: TGTGCCAGCAGCTCGACAGGGAAGTACGAGCAGTACTTC.

The chain has TRBV11-2 and TRBJ2-7, with TRBD2 identical over 7 bases. Germline loops: CDR1 SGHAT, CDR2 FQNNGV. The ends lost 2 bases at V and 6 bases at J; junction bases unmatched: 13. The CDR3 is 16 amino acids. DNA of the CDR3: TGTGCCAGCAGCTTACCCCACCCGGGGGGTCATGGCGAGCAGTACTTC. This gives the protein CASSLPHPGGHGEQYF.

The chain links TRBV5-4 to TRBJ2-7; D uncertain. The CDR3 loop spans 12 amino acids. Trimming removed 0 bases at V and 4 bases at J, with 5 bases between. Germline CDR1 SGHNT, CDR2 YYREEE (reference sequence). CDR3 DNA sequence: TGTGCCAGCAGCTTGGAGAGATACGAGCAGTACTTC. It translates to CASSLERYEQYF.

This chain links TRBV5-4 with TRBJ2-7; no reliable D call. Germline CDR1 is SGHNT and CDR2 is YYREEE (reference sequence). This CDR3 is 12 amino acids long. V was pared by 3 bases and J by 0 bases, with 4 bases between. The CDR3 DNA reads TGTGCCAGCAGCTCACTCTCCTACGAGCAGTACTTC. It specifies CASSSLSYEQYF.

The chain has TRBV4-2 and TRBJ1-2; possible D gene TRBD1, 6 bases. The germline V gene encodes CDR1 LGHNA and CDR2 YNFKEQ. The germline V and J ends were trimmed by 0 bases and 4 bases, with 12 bases remaining between them. The length of the CDR3 is 15 residues. The chain's CDR3 is CASSQDRGAIYGYTF. The CDR3 DNA reads TGTGCCAGCAGCCAAGATCGGGGGGCGATCTATGGCTACACCTTC.

This chain joins TRBV7-2 and TRBJ1-2, with D perhaps matching TRBD1 (5 bases). Germline values: CDR1 SGHTA, CDR2 FQGNSA. The CDR3 has 13 amino acids. V shed 1 base and J shed 7 bases, with 10 bases lying between them. The CDR3 nucleotides read TGTGCCAGCAGCTTAGGCAGGGAGATTGGCTACACCTTC. It codes for CASSLGREIGYTF. The whole variable domain, remainder taken from reference TRBV7-2 and TRBJ1-2, is GAGVSQSPSNKVTEKGKDVELRCDPISGHTALYWYRQSLGQGLEFLIYFQGNSAPDKSGLPSDRFSAERTGGSVSTLTIQRTQQEDSAVYLCASSLGREIGYTFGSGTRLTVV.

This rearrangement joins TRBV5-6 to TRBJ2-3, with 9 bases fitting TRBD2. The CDR3 has 16 amino acids. V shed 5 bases and J 1 base; nucleotides not matched to a gene: 8. Looked up from germline, CDR1 is SGHDT and CDR2 is YYEEEE. CDR3 loop: CASRILASGGTDTQYF. The CDR3 DNA reads TGTGCCAGCAGAATCTTGGCTAGCGGGGGCACAGATACGCAGTATTTT.

The rearrangement links TRBV7-2 to TRBJ1-1; TRBD1 might be the D (5 bases). This CDR3 has 15 amino acids. The germline CDR1 and CDR2 sequences are SGHTA and FQGNSA. Between the trimmed V and J ends, which lost 5 bases and 0 bases, there was a span of 13 bases. The CDR3 DNA sequence: TGTGCCAGCAGCGCCCGACAGTTCCTGAACACTGAAGCTTTCTTT. As protein: CASSARQFLNTEAFF. Full variable domain (rest looked up from reference TRBV7-2 and TRBJ1-1): GAGVSQSPSNKVTEKGKDVELRCDPISGHTALYWYRQSLGQGLEFLIYFQGNSAPDKSGLPSDRFSAERTGGSVSTLTIQRTQQEDSAVYLCASSARQFLNTEAFFGQGTRLTVV.

The chain is built from TRBV18 and TRBJ2-2, with D perhaps matching TRBD2 (6 bases). Trimming took 0 bases from V and 7 from J, leaving 18 bases between them. The germline V gene encodes CDR1 KGHSH and CDR2 LQKENI. This CDR3 is built from 17 residues. This CDR3 reads CASSPPNPRGTHGELFF. The DNA of the CDR3 is TGTGCCAGCTCACCACCTAATCCTCGGGGGACCCACGGGGAGCTGTTTTTT.

The chain links TRBV19 to TRBJ2-1; maybe TRBD2 (6 bases). The CDR3 extends over 18 amino acids. The V gene lost 0 bases and the J gene lost 0 bases, with 15 bases spanning the gap. Germline lookup yields CDR1 LNHDA and CDR2 SQIVND (reference sequence). CDR3 DNA sequence: TGTGCCAGTAGTATAGAGGGTAACGGGGGAAGCTCCTACAATGAGCAGTTCTTC. It yields the protein CASSIEGNGGSSYNEQFF.

V is TRBV11-2 and J is TRBJ2-1; TRBD2 matches 9 bases. Germline trimming cut 4 bases from V and 4 bases from J; bases unmatched to any gene: 5. The CDR3 is 15 amino acids. The germline V gene encodes CDR1 SGHAT and CDR2 FQNNGV. The CDR3 DNA follows: TGTGCCAGCAGCTCCCTAGCGGGGCGATACAATGAGCAGTTCTTC. Its translation: CASSSLAGRYNEQFF.

The J gene is TRBJ2-1, the V gene TRBV6-4; possibly TRBD1 for D (5 bases). There are 14 residues in the CDR3. The V end lost 2 bases, the J end lost 4 bases, and 9 bases lay between the germline ends. CDR1 and CDR2 (germline): MRHNA, SNTAGT. The CDR3 DNA reads TGTGCCAGCAGTGACAGGGCAGGGTACAATGAGCAGTTCTTC. Its protein product is CASSDRAGYNEQFF.

This chain joins TRBV11-2 and TRBJ2-1; 13 bases agree with TRBD2. The CDR3 extends over 19 amino acids. The V gene end was trimmed by 2 bases and the J gene end by 2 bases; junction bases not matched to a gene: 9. Germline loops: CDR1 SGHAT, CDR2 FQNNGV. The DNA of the CDR3 is TGTGCCAGCAGCTTATTCACTAGCGGGGGGGCCAGCACCTACAATGAGCAGTTCTTC. It codes for CASSLFTSGGASTYNEQFF.

This sequence joins TRBV29-1 and TRBJ1-2; D is unresolved. CDR1 is SQVTM and CDR2 is ANQGSEA in the germline V gene. The CDR3 totals 12 residues. Trimming cost V 6 bases and J 2 bases, with 10 bases left between them. CDR3 in DNA: TGCAGCGTCGGGGATTCAAACTATGGCTACACCTTC. This encodes CSVGDSNYGYTF.

This sequence joins TRBV4-2 and TRBJ1-4; the match to TRBD1 covers 8 bases. The CDR3 is made up of 17 amino acids. Germline V gene data show CDR1 as LGHNA and CDR2 as YNFKEQ. Trimming removed 3 bases from V and 7 bases from J; junction bases left unmatched: 13. CDR3 region: CASSHRPQGASSEKLFF. CDR3 bases: TGTGCCAGCAGCCACAGGCCGCAGGGGGCGAGTTCTGAAAAACTGTTTTTT.

The chain employs TRBV6-5 and TRBJ1-1; no clear D. The CDR3 loop spans 13 amino acids. V dropped 8 bases and J dropped 1 base, with 11 bases sitting between them. Per the germline V gene, CDR1 is MNHEY and CDR2 is SVGAGI. In nucleotides, the CDR3 is TGTGCCAGCTTATTGGGAAGGAACACTGAAGCTTTCTTT. Its protein is CASLLGRNTEAFF.

This chain joins TRBV10-3 and TRBJ2-5; 15 bases agree with TRBD2. This CDR3 has 16 residues. CDR1 and CDR2 (germline): ENHRY, SYGVKD. Trimming cost V 10 bases and J 1 base; bases outside gene matches: 7. CDR3 sequence (DNA): TGTGCCACGGGACTAGCGGGGGGCCCGTTCCAAGAGACCCAGTACTTC. It yields the protein CATGLAGGPFQETQYF.

The chain recombines TRBV7-2 with TRBJ1-2, with TRBD1 as a possible D gene (6 bases). The CDR3 runs 14 residues. Germline CDR1 and CDR2: SGHTA and FQGNSA. The V end lost 4 bases, the J end lost 5 bases, and 14 bases lay between the germline ends. CDR3 nucleotide sequence: TGTGCCAGCAGCTACCAGGGGCCTCGTTATGGCTACACCTTC. Protein: CASSYQGPRYGYTF.

The V call is TRBV19, the J call TRBJ1-2; 8 bases are a match to TRBD1. The ends lost 6 bases at V and 8 bases at J; junction bases unmatched: 17. This CDR3 comprises 16 residues. Germline CDR1 LNHDA, CDR2 SQIVND (reference sequence). CDR3 amino acids: CASSPSRDRIAGGYTF. DNA of the CDR3: TGTGCCAGTAGCCCCTCCCGGGACAGGATAGCTGGCGGCTACACCTTC.

The J gene is TRBJ1-2, the V gene TRBV5-1; D call uncertain. CDR3 length: 14 residues. V was clipped by 0 bases and J by 4 bases, with 10 bases between them. Looked up from germline, CDR1 is SGHRS and CDR2 is YFSETQ. This chain's CDR3 is CASSLDTVGYGYTF. CDR3 DNA sequence: TGCGCCAGCAGCTTGGATACGGTTGGCTATGGCTACACCTTC.

The chain joins TRBV19 to TRBJ2-7; D uncertain. The CDR3 consists of 15 residues. V lost 4 bases to trimming and J lost 5 bases, with 18 bases between them. Germline-derived CDR1 and CDR2 are LNHDA and SQIVND (reference sequence). The CDR3 nucleotides are TGTGCCAGTAGTAGGTGGGTTACTTTGGCTGACGAGCAGTACTTC. Amino acid sequence: CASSRWVTLADEQYF. Combining the CDR3 with reference TRBV19 and TRBJ2-7 gives the whole variable domain DGGITQSPKYLFRKEGQNVTLSCEQNLNHDAMYWYRQDPGQGLRLIYYSQIVNDFQKGDIAEGYSVSREKKESFPLTVTSAQKNPTAFYLCASSRWVTLADEQYFGPGTRLTVT.

The rearrangement links TRBV14 to TRBJ1-1; TRBD1 agrees at 7 bases. Germline V gene lookup returns CDR1 SGHDN and CDR2 FVKESK. The CDR3 is 19 residues long. V was pared by 0 bases and J by 1 base, with 14 bases of the junction left unmatched. CDR3 nucleotides: TGTGCCAGCAGCCAAGATTGGGCAGGGGGTTATCTAAAGAACACTGAAGCTTTCTTT. It encodes CASSQDWAGGYLKNTEAFF. The whole variable domain, remainder taken from reference TRBV14 and TRBJ1-1, is EAGVTQFPSHSVIEKGQTVTLRCDPISGHDNLYWYRRVMGKEIKFLLHFVKESKQDESGMPNNRFLAERTGGTYSTLKVQPAELEDSGVYFCASSQDWAGGYLKNTEAFFGQGTRLTVV.